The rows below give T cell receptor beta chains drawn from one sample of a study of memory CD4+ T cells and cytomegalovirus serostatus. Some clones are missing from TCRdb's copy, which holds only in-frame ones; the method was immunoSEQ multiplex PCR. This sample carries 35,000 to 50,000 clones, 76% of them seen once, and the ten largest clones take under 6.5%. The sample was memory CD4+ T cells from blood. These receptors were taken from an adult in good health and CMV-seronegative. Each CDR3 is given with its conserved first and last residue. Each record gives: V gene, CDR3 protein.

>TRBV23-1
CASSQPRLADLQETQYF
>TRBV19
CASSIPGFSNQPQHF
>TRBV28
CASNRLGGNTDTQYF
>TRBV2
CASSIRYFNQPQHF
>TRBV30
CAWGKNTIYF
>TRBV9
CASSPSWSGSTDTQYF
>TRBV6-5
CASKGPGGTGELFF
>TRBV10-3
CAISGDRVYNEQFF
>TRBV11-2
CASSPRDNQETQYF
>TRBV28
CASSFFRTGREKLFF
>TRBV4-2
CASSQVGYEQYF
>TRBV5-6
CASSLSLFRGGPYEQYF
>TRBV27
CASKRGRNTEAFF
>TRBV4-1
CASSQDQASREQYF
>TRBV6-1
CASKPGQFPGELFF
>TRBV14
CASSASTRKETQYF
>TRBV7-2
CASSLLSGRVNEQFF
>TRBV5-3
CARDPTEGYGYTF
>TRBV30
CAWTKMGLAGVGEQFF
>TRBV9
CASSSLAGGQYNEQFF
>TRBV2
CASMRESQETQYF
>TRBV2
CASSDPGGHEKLFF
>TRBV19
CASRPEISGANVLTF
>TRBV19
CASSMGTGVRWDEQYF
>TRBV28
CASSSPGTGSNQPQHF
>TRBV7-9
CASSAVSSTDTQYF
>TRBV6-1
CASRRGTGWDNEQFF
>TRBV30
CAWDSGVVNTEAFF
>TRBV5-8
CASRFSSAVAGGSDTQYF